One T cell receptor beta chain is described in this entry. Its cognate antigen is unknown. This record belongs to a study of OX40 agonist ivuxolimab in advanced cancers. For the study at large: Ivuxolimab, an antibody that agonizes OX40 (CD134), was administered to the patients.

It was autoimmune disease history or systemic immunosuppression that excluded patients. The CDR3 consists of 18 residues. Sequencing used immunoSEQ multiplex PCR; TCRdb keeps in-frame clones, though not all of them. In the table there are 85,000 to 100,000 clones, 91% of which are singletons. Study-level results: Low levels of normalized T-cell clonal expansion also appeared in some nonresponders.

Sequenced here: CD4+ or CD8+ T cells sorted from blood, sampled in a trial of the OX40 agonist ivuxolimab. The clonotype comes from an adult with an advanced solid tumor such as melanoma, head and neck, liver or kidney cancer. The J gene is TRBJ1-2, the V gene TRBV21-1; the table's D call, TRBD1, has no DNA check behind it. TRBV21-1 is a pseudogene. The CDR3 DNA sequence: TGTGCCAGCAGCAAAGCCGTGACAGGGTCGCTACGATTCTATGGCTACACCTTC. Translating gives CASSKAVTGSLRFYGYTF.